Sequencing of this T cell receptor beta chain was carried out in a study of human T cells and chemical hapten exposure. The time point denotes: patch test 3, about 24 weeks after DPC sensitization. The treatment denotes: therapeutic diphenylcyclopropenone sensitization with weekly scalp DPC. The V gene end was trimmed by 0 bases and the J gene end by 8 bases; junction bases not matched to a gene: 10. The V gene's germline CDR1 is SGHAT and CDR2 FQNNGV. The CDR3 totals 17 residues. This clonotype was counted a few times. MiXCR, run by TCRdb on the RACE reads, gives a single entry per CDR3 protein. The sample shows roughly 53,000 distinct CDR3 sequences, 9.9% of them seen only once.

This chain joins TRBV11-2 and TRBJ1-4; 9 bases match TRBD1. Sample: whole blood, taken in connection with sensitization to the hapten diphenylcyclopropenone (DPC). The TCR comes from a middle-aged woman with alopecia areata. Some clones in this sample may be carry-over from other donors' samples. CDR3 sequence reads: CASSLEYKGQGFEKLFF. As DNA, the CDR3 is TGTGCCAGCAGCTTAGAATATAAGGGACAGGGCTTCGAAAAACTGTTTTTT.